The TCR beta chain described here comes from a study of T cell changes during pregnancy in multiple sclerosis. This CDR3 has 15 amino acids. The V end was cut by 3 bases, the J end by 0 bases, with 12 bases between. CDR1 SGDLS and CDR2 YYNGEE come from the germline V gene. Only in-frame clones appear in the TCRdb table, and some are missing; sequencing was by immunoSEQ multiplex PCR. The top ten hold 3.5% to 4% of the sample, which has 75,000 to 90,000 clones, roughly nine tenths seen once. Sequenced here: PBMCs, sampled in the first trimester of pregnancy. The receptor's source is a female donor in good health, serving as a control in a pregnancy study. Some clones in this sample may be carry-over from other donors' samples. The rearrangement uses TRBV9 and TRBJ2-5; no reliable D call. In DNA form, the CDR3 reads TGTGCCAGCAGCGAACCGAACACGTACCAAGAGACCCAGTACTTC. Amino acids: CASSEPNTYQETQYF.